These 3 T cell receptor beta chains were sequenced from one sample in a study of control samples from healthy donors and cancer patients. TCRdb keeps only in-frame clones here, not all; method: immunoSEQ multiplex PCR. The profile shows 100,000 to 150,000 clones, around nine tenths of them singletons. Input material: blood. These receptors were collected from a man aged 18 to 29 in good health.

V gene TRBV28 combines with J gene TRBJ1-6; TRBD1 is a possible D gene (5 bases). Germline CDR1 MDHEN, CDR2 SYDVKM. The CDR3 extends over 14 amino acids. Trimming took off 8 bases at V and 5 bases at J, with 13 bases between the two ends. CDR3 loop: CASRGEGNNSPLHF. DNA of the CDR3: TGTGCCAGCCGGGGGGAGGGGAATAATTCACCCCTCCACTTT.

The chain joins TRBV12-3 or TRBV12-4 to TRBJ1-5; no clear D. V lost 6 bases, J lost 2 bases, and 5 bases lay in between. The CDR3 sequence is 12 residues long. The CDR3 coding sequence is TGTGCCAGCAGGTCAGGCAATCAGCCCCAGCATTTT. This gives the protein CASRSGNQPQHF.

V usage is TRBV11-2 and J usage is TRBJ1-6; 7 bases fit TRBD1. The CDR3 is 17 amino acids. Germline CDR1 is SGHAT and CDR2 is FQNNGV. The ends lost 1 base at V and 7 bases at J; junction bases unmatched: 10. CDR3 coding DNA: TGTGCCAGCAGCTTAGGGGAAAGACAGGGTTTCAATTCACCCCTCCACTTT. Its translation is CASSLGERQGFNSPLHF.